This TCR beta chain was captured in a study of cytotoxic CD8 clonotypes in ibrutinib-treated CLL. For the study at large: Outcomes included some 24 partial and 2 complete responses; after median roughly six years, approximately 14 stayed remitted and approximately 12 progressed.

PBMCs that had been cryopreserved were the source of approximately 1.8 micrograms of genomic DNA for TCR beta libraries. Produced via immunoSEQ multiplex PCR; TCRdb's table is partial and in-frame only. This sample carries 250,000 to 350,000 clones, around 69% of them seen once, and the ten largest clones take about 5%. Points from the study as a whole: Under treatment, the uncommon public clonotypes either contracted or remained stable. Measured clonality at baseline was greater than in age-matched healthy donors and tracked with circulating CD8+ T-cell counts.

The J segment lost 4 bases and the V segment lost 3 bases, leaving 11 bases of the junction unmatched. Per germline, CDR1 SGHDT and CDR2 YYEEEE. The CDR3 is 16 residues long. As to this clone: Its matching antigen is unknown.

The input for sequencing was PBMCs, taken at disease progression, from a patient treated with ibrutinib. The chain links TRBV5-6 to TRBJ1-1, with 8 bases lining up with TRBD1. The sequence was obtained from a human donor with chronic lymphocytic leukemia. The CDR3 protein is CASSSDLHTGGTEAFF. For the CDR3, the DNA is TGTGCCAGCAGCTCCGACCTCCATACAGGGGGCACTGAAGCTTTCTTT.